This is a list of T cell receptor beta chains from one sample in a study of CD8 T cells in ankylosing spondylitis. MiXCR, run by TCRdb on the 5' RACE reads, gives a single entry per CDR3 protein. The sample has 300,000 to 350,000 distinct CDR3 sequences, less than 25% seen once; the top ten hold around 3.2%. The sample comprised blood, either unsorted or a sorted T cell fraction (not recorded which). These receptors originate from a female donor with ankylosing spondylitis or in good health (not recorded which). The CDR3 runs from the conserved cysteine through the conserved F or W.

V gene: TRBV5-8; J gene: TRBJ2-3; CDR3 protein: CASSSQRGINHIADTQYF
V gene: TRBV6-2/TRBV6-3; J gene: TRBJ2-7; CDR3 protein: CASSYSEGIEQYF
V gene: TRBV20-1; J gene: TRBJ1-1; CDR3 protein: CSARDSDRPNTEAFF
V gene: TRBV24-1; J gene: TRBJ2-1; CDR3 protein: CATTGTSGTNEQFF
V gene: TRBV29-1; J gene: TRBJ1-1; CDR3 protein: CSVEKDTNTEAFF
V gene: TRBV9; J gene: TRBJ2-1; CDR3 protein: CASSVATSGRINEQFF
V gene: TRBV11-2; J gene: TRBJ2-7; CDR3 protein: CASSLWEGSYEQYF
V gene: TRBV24-1; J gene: TRBJ1-2; CDR3 protein: CATGDRDNYGYTF
V gene: TRBV7-8; J gene: TRBJ2-3; CDR3 protein: CASSPSGPTDTQYF
V gene: TRBV24-1; J gene: TRBJ2-1; CDR3 protein: CATSQTATGEQFF
V gene: TRBV20-1; J gene: TRBJ1-5; CDR3 protein: CSASDRSNQPQHF
V gene: TRBV29-1; J gene: TRBJ2-7; CDR3 protein: CSVEDGDRSYEQYF
V gene: TRBV28; J gene: TRBJ2-1; CDR3 protein: CASKGDFSLEQFF
V gene: TRBV7-9; J gene: TRBJ2-2; CDR3 protein: CASSPARTGELFF
V gene: TRBV7-8; J gene: TRBJ2-7; CDR3 protein: CASSSLAGSSYEQYF
V gene: TRBV5-5; J gene: TRBJ2-7; CDR3 protein: CASSPRTGIQKAYEQYF
V gene: TRBV7-8; J gene: TRBJ1-4; CDR3 protein: CASSLQGRAEKLFF
V gene: TRBV5-1; J gene: TRBJ2-5; CDR3 protein: CASSLEQETQYF
V gene: TRBV6-5; J gene: TRBJ1-6; CDR3 protein: CASSLEQDNSPLHF
V gene: TRBV6-1; J gene: TRBJ2-3; CDR3 protein: CASSEGQTAVADTQYF
V gene: TRBV7-6; J gene: TRBJ2-3; CDR3 protein: CASSLGREGLADTQYF
V gene: TRBV12-3/TRBV12-4; J gene: TRBJ1-1; CDR3 protein: CASSLRRLNTEAFF
V gene: TRBV18; J gene: TRBJ2-7; CDR3 protein: CASSPPTGHRDEQYF
V gene: TRBV3-1; J gene: TRBJ1-1; CDR3 protein: CASSQGSLEAFF
V gene: TRBV20-1; J gene: TRBJ1-5; CDR3 protein: CSADTGAQPQHF
V gene: TRBV7-2; J gene: TRBJ2-1; CDR3 protein: CASSQGALRTEQFF
V gene: TRBV11-2; J gene: TRBJ2-2; CDR3 protein: CASSLGGSGELFF
V gene: TRBV27; J gene: TRBJ2-7; CDR3 protein: CASSFSGTGRDTEQYF
V gene: TRBV20-1; J gene: TRBJ2-7; CDR3 protein: CSGTLLSYEQYF
V gene: TRBV5-5; J gene: TRBJ2-7; CDR3 protein: CASSLVEGQFYEQYF
V gene: TRBV14; J gene: TRBJ2-7; CDR3 protein: CASSHLQGFEQYF
V gene: TRBV4-2; J gene: TRBJ1-5; CDR3 protein: CASSQAFGSWPQHF
V gene: TRBV29-1; J gene: TRBJ2-5; CDR3 protein: CSVGVGLEETQYF
V gene: TRBV12-3/TRBV12-4; J gene: TRBJ2-7; CDR3 protein: CASSPRTGETYEQYF
V gene: TRBV12-3/TRBV12-4; J gene: TRBJ1-2; CDR3 protein: CASSYQTLTYYGYTF
V gene: TRBV6-2/TRBV6-3; J gene: TRBJ2-1; CDR3 protein: CASSNNEQFF
V gene: TRBV11-2; J gene: TRBJ2-2; CDR3 protein: CASSLDRGSANTGELFF
V gene: TRBV6-2/TRBV6-3; J gene: TRBJ2-7; CDR3 protein: CAIGRATYEQYF
V gene: TRBV20-1; J gene: TRBJ2-5; CDR3 protein: CSAFQPGRRETQYF
V gene: TRBV11-2; J gene: TRBJ1-1; CDR3 protein: CASSANRGPTSTEAFF
V gene: TRBV10-3; J gene: TRBJ1-1; CDR3 protein: CAIRPTAKDTEAFF
V gene: TRBV20-1; J gene: TRBJ2-1; CDR3 protein: CSARPSGSSGRTIYNEQFF
V gene: TRBV7-3; J gene: TRBJ2-1; CDR3 protein: CASSLGAHYNEQFF
V gene: TRBV6-2/TRBV6-3; J gene: TRBJ2-1; CDR3 protein: CASTLEGGIHNEQFF
V gene: TRBV20-1; J gene: TRBJ2-2; CDR3 protein: CSARKVGLSNTGELFF
V gene: TRBV27; J gene: TRBJ2-3; CDR3 protein: CASSGRGNPDTQYF
V gene: TRBV6-1; J gene: TRBJ1-1; CDR3 protein: CASSRRRELEAFF